Below, 2 T cell receptor beta chains from the same sample are listed, as sequenced in a study of naive and memory T cell subsets. Two oligonucleotides, mixed equimolar, formed the beta constant-region primer covering TRBC1 and TRBC2. Ligated cDNA was amplified by four rounds of PCR with nested alpha and beta constant-region primers and SP2. Using its own MiXCR run on the UMI-ligation and nested PCR reads, TCRdb lists one record per CDR3 protein. Altogether 120,000 or so distinct CDR3 sequences are present, 36% being singletons, with the ten largest covering less than 1%. Sample: central memory CD4+ T cells from blood. Every receptor here comes from a human donor in good health.

This clonotype was found a few times. This chain links TRBV29-1 with TRBJ1-2; D unresolved. The CDR3 sequence is 12 residues long. V lost 3 bases and J lost 4, with 9 bases in between. Looked up from germline, CDR1 is SQVTM and CDR2 is ANQGSEA. The DNA for the CDR3 is TGCAGCGTTGACCAGGAATCCTATGGCTACACCTTC. It encodes CSVDQESYGYTF.

The rearrangement joins TRBV29-1 to TRBJ2-1; D perhaps matches TRBD2 (6 bases). Trimming pared 6 bases from V and 6 bases from J, leaving 6 bases between. Germline CDR1 and CDR2: SQVTM and ANQGSEA. CDR3 length: 10 amino acids. The DNA of the CDR3 is TGCAGCGTCGGGGGCAATGAGCAGTTCTTC. Protein: CSVGGNEQFF.